The 26 T cell receptor beta chains below were found in one sample sequenced in a study of blood T cell repertoires in COVID-19. This table comes from immunoSEQ multiplex PCR, and its TCRdb copy is limited to in-frame clones, with some not included. The table lists 45,000 to 55,000 clones, about nine tenths of them singletons. The sample comprised peripheral blood. All receptors come from a man aged 50-60 years with active COVID-19.

The chain recombines TRBV7-2 with TRBJ1-2, with TRBD1 matching 8 bases. The CDR3 extends over 15 amino acids. J gave up 4 bases and V 0 bases, and 4 bases lay outside the gene matches. Germline V gene data show CDR1 as SGHTA and CDR2 as FQGNSA. CDR3 sequence: CASSLASGTGYGYTF. CDR3 DNA sequence: TGTGCCAGCAGCTTAGCCTCCGGGACAGGCTATGGCTACACCTTC.

This chain connects TRBV5-1 to TRBJ2-1; maybe TRBD1 (6 bases). This CDR3 has 15 amino acids. Germline V gene sequence: CDR1 SGHRS, CDR2 YFSETQ. V was pared by 3 bases and J by 4 bases, with 14 bases between. CDR3 amino acids: CASSSGQPLYNEQFF. The CDR3 DNA reads as TGCGCCAGCAGCTCTGGACAGCCCCTATACAATGAGCAGTTCTTC.

This chain links TRBV11-2 with TRBJ2-3; 7 nucleotides line up with TRBD1. Trimming took 4 bases from V and 2 from J; bases not matched to a gene: 9. The V gene's germline CDR1 is SGHAT and CDR2 FQNNGV. This CDR3 comprises 16 residues. The CDR3 sequence is CASSSGQAPLTDTQYF. CDR3 sequence (DNA): TGTGCCAGCAGCTCTGGACAGGCTCCTCTCACAGATACGCAGTATTTT.

The rearrangement links TRBV28 to TRBJ2-3, with D perhaps TRBD2 (5 bases). Germline loops: CDR1 MDHEN, CDR2 SYDVKM. V was pared by 6 bases and J by 3 bases, with 19 bases between. The CDR3 is 16 residues long. As DNA, the CDR3 is TGTGCCAGCAGCCCTGACCGAGGTCCGGGGACAGATACGCAGTATTTT. Its protein is CASSPDRGPGTDTQYF.

The chain uses TRBV9 and TRBJ2-5; D is uncertain. CDR1 is SGDLS, CDR2 YYNGEE, per germline. The V end was cut by 0 bases, the J end by 0 bases, with 6 bases between. The CDR3 loop spans 14 amino acids. CDR3 sequence: CASSVGPNQETQYF. For the CDR3, the DNA is TGTGCCAGCAGCGTAGGGCCGAACCAAGAGACCCAGTACTTC.

V gene TRBV4-1 combines with J gene TRBJ2-1; 10 nucleotides align to TRBD2. CDR1 and CDR2 from the germline V gene are MGHRA and YSYEKL. With 4 bases clipped from V and 10 bases from J, the junction kept 16 bases outside the gene matches. The CDR3 extends over 17 amino acids. CDR3 in DNA: TGCGCCAGCAGCCCAACCCCGCTAGCGGGGGTCCCTAGAGAGCAGTTCTTC. It is translated as CASSPTPLAGVPREQFF.

CDR3 DNA sequence: TGTGCCAGCAGCTCACAGGGGGTCGGGTCCTACAATGAGCAGTTCTTC. Translation: CASSSQGVGSYNEQFF. The chain couples TRBV5-5 to TRBJ2-1; 8 bases are a match to TRBD1. V trimming: 3 bases; J trimming: 1 base; junction bases outside the gene matches: 6. The germline gives CDR1 SGHKS, CDR2 YYEKEE (reference sequence). The CDR3 is made up of 16 amino acids.

V is TRBV5-6 and J is TRBJ2-1; a possible D gene is TRBD1 (6 bases). The V gene lost 5 bases and the J gene lost 0 bases, with 9 bases spanning the gap. The germline V gene encodes CDR1 SGHDT and CDR2 YYEEEE. This CDR3 is 14 amino acids long. The CDR3, as DNA: TGTGCCAGCAGGGACAGTCGCTCCTACAATGAGCAGTTCTTC. Translating gives CASRDSRSYNEQFF.

The DNA of the CDR3 is TGTGCCAGCAGCTCACCGGGGGGATTTTTGAACACTGAAGCTTTCTTT. It specifies CASSSPGGFLNTEAFF. V and J are TRBV7-9 and TRBJ1-1; a weak D match, TRBD1 (5 bases). Trimming took off 4 bases at V and 0 bases at J, with 15 bases between the two ends. This CDR3 comprises 16 residues. Germline V gene data show CDR1 as SEHNR and CDR2 as FQNEAQ (reference sequence).

The rearrangement links TRBV7-3 to TRBJ2-7; 9 bases align to TRBD1. Looked up from germline, CDR1 is SGHTA and CDR2 is FQGTGA. V lost 5 bases to trimming and J lost 5 bases; unmatched junction nucleotides: 7. The CDR3 loop spans 14 amino acids. The DNA of the CDR3 is TGTGCCAGCAGCCTTCCGGGGACAGGGAACGAGCAGTACTTC. Translating gives CASSLPGTGNEQYF.

The rearrangement links TRBV7-6 to TRBJ2-7, with TRBD2 identical over 7 bases. Germline CDR1 is SGHVS and CDR2 is FNYEAQ. There are 15 residues in the CDR3. J gave up 2 bases and V 3 bases, and 7 bases lay outside the gene matches. CDR3 bases: TGTGCCAGCAGCTTTCGAGCGGGATCCGCCTACGAGCAGTACTTC. Residues: CASSFRAGSAYEQYF.

This chain links TRBV7-8 with TRBJ2-7; TRBD2 might be the D (6 bases). The V end lost 5 bases, the J end lost 4 bases, and 15 bases lay between the germline ends. CDR3 size: 14 residues. Germline V gene sequence: CDR1 SGHVS, CDR2 FQNEAQ. The CDR3 loop is CASSPLAQAYEQYF. Written as DNA, the CDR3 is TGTGCCAGCAGCCCACTAGCTCAGGCTTACGAGCAGTACTTC.

This rearrangement joins TRBV5-1 to TRBJ1-2; 7 nucleotides align to TRBD1. The CDR3 totals 13 residues. V shed 0 bases, J shed 13 bases, and the junction held 9 bases outside the gene matches. The germline V gene encodes CDR1 SGHRS and CDR2 YFSETQ. The CDR3 DNA is TGCGCCAGCAGCTTGGACAGGGGAGAGGTCGGCACCTTC. Translation: CASSLDRGEVGTF.

The V call is TRBV5-8, the J call TRBJ2-3, with 7 positions matching TRBD1. With 4 bases clipped from V and 2 bases from J, the junction kept 7 bases outside the gene matches. The germline gives CDR1 SGHTS, CDR2 YDEGEE. This CDR3 has 15 amino acids. The DNA of the CDR3 is TGTGCCAGCAGCCCGGGACAGAGCAACACAGATACGCAGTATTTT. It is translated as CASSPGQSNTDTQYF.

This rearrangement joins TRBV7-8 to TRBJ1-4, with D maybe TRBD1 (6 bases). The CDR3 runs 15 residues. Germline lookup yields CDR1 SGHVS and CDR2 FQNEAQ. Trimming took off 2 bases at V and 5 bases at J, with 12 bases between the two ends. CDR3 in amino acids: CASSLQGRGNEKLFF. For the CDR3, the DNA is TGTGCCAGCAGCTTACAAGGCAGGGGCAATGAAAAACTGTTTTTT. Looking up the rest from reference TRBV7-8 and TRBJ1-4 gives the full variable domain: GAGVSQSPRYKVAKRGQDVALRCDPISGHVSLFWYQQALGQGPEFLTYFQNEAQLDKSGLPSDRFFAERPEGSVSTLKIQRTQQEDSAVYLCASSLQGRGNEKLFFGSGTQLSVL.

A word on this clone: The junction differs from germline at one of its ends, possibly a read error. The chain links TRBV7-7 to TRBJ2-3; 10 bases are shared with TRBD1. Germline V gene sequence: CDR1 SSHAT, CDR2 FNYEAQ (reference sequence). There are 17 residues in the CDR3. CDR3 DNA sequence: TGTGCTAGCAGCCTGTTTTCGGGACAGGGGTTCTCAGATACGCAGTATTTT. Translation gives CASSLFSGQGFSDTQYF.

This clone was seen a single time. The chain has TRBV28 and TRBJ1-2, with 7 bases aligning to TRBD1. CDR3 length: 15 residues. With 2 bases clipped from V and 5 bases from J, the junction kept 8 bases outside the gene matches. CDR1 is MDHEN, CDR2 SYDVKM, per germline. The CDR3 sequence: CASSLGLQGSYGYTF. The CDR3 nucleotides read TGTGCCAGCAGTTTAGGATTACAGGGGTCGTATGGCTACACCTTC.

This clone appeared a single time. The same CDR3 also results from other DNA sequences found in this sample. The gene calls are TRBV12-3 or TRBV12-4 and TRBJ2-2; D gene uncertain. V was cut by 3 bases and J by 1 base, with 3 bases left in between. This CDR3 has 13 residues. CDR3: CASSLRNTGELFF. In DNA form, the CDR3 reads TGTGCCAGCAGTTTGAGGAACACCGGGGAGCTGTTTTTT.

V usage is TRBV6-6 and J usage is TRBJ2-1; unclear D gene. V dropped 5 bases and J dropped 0 bases, with 17 bases sitting between them. The CDR3 length is 17 residues. CDR1 is MNHNY and CDR2 is SVGAGI in the germline V gene (reference sequence). The CDR3 bases are TGTGCCAGCAGTCCAACCCCATCACACAGCTCCTACAATGAGCAGTTCTTC. It specifies CASSPTPSHSSYNEQFF.

Concerning this clone itself: No DNA is shown, since the ends of the CDR3 on it are uncertain; the CDR3 is the one TCRdb lists. The rearrangement joins TRBV27 to TRBJ1-3. 15 amino acids form the CDR3, both terminal residues included. Germline-derived CDR1 and CDR2 are MNHEY and SMNVEV (reference sequence). This CDR3 reads CASILGGRGGNTIYF.

The gene calls are TRBV27 and TRBJ2-3, with D hard to call. The CDR3 contains 15 residues. Germline CDR1 reads MNHEY; CDR2 reads SMNVEV (reference sequence). V lost 2 bases to trimming and J lost 0 bases, with 9 bases between them. The CDR3 protein is CASSLQVPSTDTQYF. The CDR3 coding sequence is TGTGCCAGCAGTTTACAGGTCCCTAGCACAGATACGCAGTATTTT.

Only one count was recorded for this clone. The chain uses TRBV6-6 and TRBJ1-2; 12 bases fit TRBD1. The CDR3 has 15 amino acids. Germline values: CDR1 MNHNY, CDR2 SVGAGI (reference sequence). The J segment lost 8 bases and the V segment lost 4 bases, leaving 8 bases of the junction unmatched. CDR3 residues: CASSSNTGTGGGYTF. DNA for the CDR3: TGTGCCAGCAGTTCGAACACCGGGACAGGGGGCGGCTACACCTTC.

This sequence joins TRBV27 and TRBJ2-6; 7 bases map to TRBD1. Germline V gene lookup returns CDR1 MNHEY and CDR2 SMNVEV (reference sequence). J lost 2 bases, V lost 2 bases, and 6 bases had no gene match. The CDR3 sequence is 17 residues long. In DNA, the CDR3 is TGTGCCAGCAGTTTAAACAGGGGTGCCACTGGGGCCAACGTCCTGACTTTC. Translating it yields CASSLNRGATGANVLTF.

This clone has only a few counts. This chain uses TRBV4-1 with TRBJ2-7; 15 positions agree with TRBD2. This CDR3 is 16 amino acids long. Looked up from germline, CDR1 is MGHRA and CDR2 is YSYEKL. The J segment lost 6 bases and the V segment lost 0 bases, leaving 3 bases of the junction unmatched. The CDR3 reads CASSQDPGLAGGEQYF. CDR3 DNA: TGCGCCAGCAGCCAAGACCCGGGACTAGCGGGAGGCGAGCAGTACTTC.

This CDR3 is CASQQDSNYGYTF. CDR3 in DNA: TGTGCCAGTCAACAGGATTCCAACTATGGCTACACCTTC. The chain couples TRBV6-5 to TRBJ1-2; D is perhaps TRBD1 (5 bases). The germline V gene has CDR1 MNHEY and CDR2 SVGAGI. The CDR3 has 13 residues. Trimming took off 9 bases at V and 2 bases at J, with 13 bases between the two ends.

The chain has TRBV9 and TRBJ2-3, with 9 nucleotides matching TRBD1. Looked up from germline, CDR1 is SGDLS and CDR2 is YYNGEE. This CDR3 is 15 amino acids long. With V trimmed by 6 bases and J by 4 bases, 9 bases remained unmatched. This chain's CDR3 is CASIPGQGVSDTQYF. Here the CDR3 DNA reads TGTGCCAGCATCCCGGGACAGGGAGTGTCAGATACGCAGTATTTT.